This TCR beta chain was sequenced in a study of identical twins. Per germline, CDR1 SGHRS and CDR2 YFSETQ. This CDR3 is built from 14 residues. V lost 6 bases and J 4 bases, leaving 14 bases between the germline ends. TCRdb redid the calling of the 5' RACE reads with MiXCR, one entry per CDR3 protein. The top ten clones hold about 0.99% of a sample with 500,000 to 600,000 distinct CDR3 sequences, 22% of them seen once. This clonotype was picked up a small number of times. Its cognate antigen is unknown. Study-level findings and limits: Conclusions relied on cross-sectional statistical analysis, not following the same donors. Models underestimated TCR alpha sharing (out-of-frame) in monozygotic twins. With abundant cord blood beta clonotypes, insertions were fewer; memory repertoires showed no such pattern.

These sequences were also reported in another study, on T cells expressing NK-cell markers.

The V gene is TRBV5-1, the J gene TRBJ2-1; the D is unclear. This clonotype was sampled from a woman between 18 and 29 years old in good health. Sequenced material: CD4+ T cells sorted from blood. CDR3: CASTLLGHYNEQFF. The CDR3 coding sequence is TGCGCCAGCACCCTTTTAGGGCATTACAATGAGCAGTTCTTC.